This TCR delta chain was sequenced in a study of γδ T cells in repeated Plasmodium falciparum infection. Overall study context: Four controlled malaria infections with P. falciparum NF54 spanned 500 to 650 days. Each infection was followed by sampling at 21 days, plus baseline and some pre-infection draws.

The CDR3 is made up of 12 amino acids. Germline values: CDR1 TSWWSYY, CDR2 QGS. Flow sorting of PBMC yielded separate Vgamma9/Vdelta2+ and Vdelta2-negative gammadelta T cell populations for bulk repertoire analysis. TCRdb reapplied CATT to the multiplex PCR reads. The sample contains over 55,000 delta-chain clones, over 1.5% of which appear only once. Findings of the study overall: Over time and infection, Vgamma9/Vdelta2+ repertoires remained highly stable and polyclonal. In Vdelta2-negative, largely Vdelta1+, gammadelta repertoires, repeated controlled infections appeared to drive clonal selection waves.

In its sample, this clone was seen a few times. Its antigen is not identified. The junction does not match germline at one end; this may be a read error. The sequenced sample was gamma-delta T cells from blood. The rearrangement joins TRDV1 to TRDJ1; possible D gene TRDD3, 6 bases. The sequence came from a pool of human donors (malaria-infected and uninfected, not separated). In DNA form, the CDR3 reads TGCTCTGGGGCCCTAACCACCGATAAACTCATCTTT. Protein product: CSGALTTDKLIF.